These 29 T cell receptor beta chains share one sample of origin, sequenced in a study of cytomegalovirus exposure and HLA in healthy donors. It was with 60 Vbeta and 13 Jbeta primers that the PCR ran. Measured with immunoSEQ multiplex PCR; TCRdb has only the in-frame clones, and not every one. The listing contains about 120,000 clones. What was sequenced was PBMCs. All receptors derive from a man aged 35 to 55 in good health and CMV-seropositive.

The J gene is TRBJ2-2, the V gene TRBV4-3, with a weak D call TRBD2 (6 bases). The V end lost 1 base, the J end lost 4 bases, and 7 bases lay between the germline ends. Germline CDR1 and CDR2: LGHNA and YSLEER. The CDR3 runs to 14 residues. Here the CDR3 reads CASSQVGGTGELFF. The CDR3 DNA reads TGCGCCAGCAGCCAAGTCGGGGGCACCGGGGAGCTGTTTTTT.

J is TRBJ2-3 and V is TRBV28; D might be TRBD1 (6 bases). CDR1 is MDHEN and CDR2 is SYDVKM in the germline V gene. The CDR3 is 14 amino acids. Trimming left V 2 bases short and J 5 bases short, with 11 bases between. The CDR3 sequence: CASSLLAGVDTQYF. The CDR3 nucleotides are TGTGCCAGCAGTTTACTGGCAGGGGTAGATACGCAGTATTTT.

The chain carries TRBV11-2 and TRBJ2-1; 7 nucleotides line up with TRBD2. CDR3 length: 14 residues. Losses at the gene ends were 7 bases for V and 9 bases for J; bases not matched to a gene: 12. Germline loops: CDR1 SGHAT, CDR2 FQNNGV. Here the CDR3 DNA reads TGTGCCAGCATTTGGGCTAGCGGATTCGGTGAGCAGTTCTTC. This gives the protein CASIWASGFGEQFF.

V usage is TRBV11-3 and J usage is TRBJ1-1, with D perhaps matching TRBD1 (6 bases). The CDR3 consists of 14 residues. V lost 3 bases to trimming and J lost 1 base, with 9 bases between them. CDR1 and CDR2 (germline): SGHNT, YENEEA. The CDR3 sequence: CASSLGHSNTEAFF. CDR3 DNA: TGTGCCAGCAGCTTGGGACATTCGAACACTGAAGCTTTCTTT.

The chain joins TRBV28 to TRBJ2-3, with 8 bases that match TRBD2. This CDR3 is 16 amino acids long. CDR1 and CDR2 from the germline V gene are MDHEN and SYDVKM. Trimming took 4 bases from V and 1 from J; bases not matched to a gene: 7. The CDR3 nucleotides read TGTGCCAGCAGTTCCCCGGGGGGGGCCCGCACAGATACGCAGTATTTT. Protein product: CASSSPGGARTDTQYF. The entire variable domain, with the rest obtained from reference TRBV28 and TRBJ2-3, is as follows: DVKVTQSSRYLVKRTGEKVFLECVQDMDHENMFWYRQDPGLGLRLIYFSYDVKMKEKGDIPEGYSVSREKKERFSLILESASTNQTSMYLCASSSPGGARTDTQYFGPGTRLTVL.

The gene calls are TRBV19 and TRBJ2-7; the match to TRBD2 covers 8 bases. The CDR3 has 14 amino acids. Trimming removed 1 base from V and 4 bases from J; junction bases left unmatched: 3. Germline V gene lookup returns CDR1 LNHDA and CDR2 SQIVND (reference sequence). CDR3 loop: CASSIGTSGYEQYF. The CDR3 nucleotides are TGTGCCAGTAGTATAGGTACTAGCGGATACGAGCAGTACTTC. The full variable domain, rest sourced from reference TRBV19 and TRBJ2-7, is DGGITQSPKYLFRKEGQNVTLSCEQNLNHDAMYWYRQDPGQGLRLIYYSQIVNDFQKGDIAEGYSVSREKKESFPLTVTSAQKNPTAFYLCASSIGTSGYEQYFGPGTRLTVT.

The chain is built from TRBV28 and TRBJ2-5; 8 nucleotides agree with TRBD1. V dropped 2 bases and J dropped 3; count of bases not matched to a gene: 5. Per germline, CDR1 MDHEN and CDR2 SYDVKM. The CDR3 length is 15 residues. This CDR3 reads CASSLAGQGEETQYF. For the CDR3, the DNA is TGTGCCAGCAGTTTAGCCGGACAGGGCGAAGAGACCCAGTACTTC.

The chain employs TRBV7-9 and TRBJ2-1; TRBD2 matches at 8 bases. The CDR3 loop spans 15 amino acids. Germline CDR1 SEHNR, CDR2 FQNEAQ (reference sequence). V was clipped by 4 bases and J by 11 bases; unmatched bases: 13. The DNA for the CDR3 is TGTGCCAGCAGCTCCTGGATGACTAGCGTGAGGCAGCAGTTCTTC. This sequence encodes CASSSWMTSVRQQFF. Drawing the rest from reference TRBV7-9 and TRBJ2-1, the complete variable domain is DTGVSQNPRHKITKRGQNVTFRCDPISEHNRLYWYRQTLGQGPEFLTYFQNEAQLEKSRLLSDRFSAERPKGSFSTLEIQRTEQGDSAMYLCASSSWMTSVRQQFFGPGTRLTVL.

V and J are TRBV5-1 and TRBJ2-7; perhaps TRBD2 as D (5 bases). Germline lookup yields CDR1 SGHRS and CDR2 YFSETQ. This CDR3 is built from 17 residues. The V and J ends lost 1 base and 6 bases respectively, with 23 bases between them. This CDR3 is CASSLLGSPRRESEQYF. CDR3 sequence (DNA): TGCGCCAGCAGCTTGTTAGGATCACCCCGACGGGAATCCGAGCAGTACTTC.

This chain connects TRBV6-1 to TRBJ2-3; the D gene is possibly TRBD2 (6 bases). The CDR3 extends over 13 amino acids. Germline CDR1 is MNHNS and CDR2 is SASEGT. V was trimmed by 7 bases and J by 1 base, leaving 9 bases between them. The CDR3 reads CASTSGRTDTQYF. CDR3 bases: TGTGCCAGCACCAGCGGGCGCACAGATACGCAGTATTTT.

The rearrangement links TRBV28 to TRBJ1-1; a weak D match, TRBD1 (5 bases). The CDR3 loop spans 11 amino acids. V lost 3 bases to trimming and J lost 9 bases, with 8 bases between them. Germline CDR1 MDHEN, CDR2 SYDVKM. The DNA of the CDR3 is TGTGCCAGCAGTTTGAGACAGAAAGCTTTCTTT. It codes for CASSLRQKAFF.

The chain links TRBV27 to TRBJ1-3; 10 bases are a match to TRBD1. The CDR3 length is 15 residues. With V trimmed by 4 bases and J by 3 bases, 3 bases remained unmatched. The V gene's germline CDR1 is MNHEY and CDR2 SMNVEV (reference sequence). CDR3 sequence (DNA): TGTGCCAGCAGTTCGGGACAGGGGAGTGGAAACACCATATATTTT. The encoded protein is CASSSGQGSGNTIYF.

The chain employs TRBV5-1 and TRBJ1-1; 10 bases agree with TRBD1. Germline CDR1 reads SGHRS; CDR2 reads YFSETQ. CDR3 length: 15 amino acids. V shed 4 bases and J 4 bases; nucleotides not matched to a gene: 7. CDR3 nucleotide sequence: TGCGCCAGCAGCCTTCGACAGGGGGCAGGCACTGAAGCTTTCTTT. The encoded protein is CASSLRQGAGTEAFF.

The gene calls are TRBV5-4 and TRBJ2-6; TRBD1 matches at 7 bases. With V trimmed by 5 bases and J by 1 base, 0 bases remained unmatched. The CDR3 totals 14 residues. Per germline, CDR1 SGHNT and CDR2 YYREEE (reference sequence). The CDR3 reads CASRTGSGANVLTF. Written as DNA, the CDR3 is TGTGCCAGCAGGACAGGGTCTGGGGCCAACGTCCTGACTTTC.

The chain links TRBV5-1 to TRBJ2-5, with no clear D. The CDR3 totals 15 residues. The V gene lost 0 bases and the J gene lost 1 base, with 10 bases spanning the gap. Germline V gene data show CDR1 as SGHRS and CDR2 as YFSETQ. The CDR3 DNA reads TGCGCCAGCAGCTTGGGGCTTTCGCCCCAAGAGACCCAGTACTTC. It yields the protein CASSLGLSPQETQYF. The whole variable domain, remainder taken from reference TRBV5-1 and TRBJ2-5, is KAGVTQTPRYLIKTRGQQVTLSCSPISGHRSVSWYQQTPGQGLQFLFEYFSETQRNKGNFPGRFSGRQFSNSRSEMNVSTLELGDSALYLCASSLGLSPQETQYFGPGTRLLVL.

The chain is built from TRBV30 and TRBJ2-3, with 8 positions matching TRBD2. The CDR3 consists of 15 residues. J gave up 4 bases and V 2 bases, and 8 bases lay outside the gene matches. Germline V gene data show CDR1 as GTSNPN and CDR2 as SVGIG (reference sequence). The CDR3 nucleotides are TGTGCCTGGAGTCGGGTAGCGGGAAGACCAGATACGCAGTATTTT. Amino acids: CAWSRVAGRPDTQYF. Drawing the rest from reference TRBV30 and TRBJ2-3, the complete variable domain is SQTIHQWPATLVQPVGSPLSLECTVEGTSNPNLYWYRQAAGRGLQLLFYSVGIGQISSEVPQNLSASRPQDRQFILSSKKLLLSDSGFYLCAWSRVAGRPDTQYFGPGTRLTVL.

The V gene is TRBV6-1, the J gene TRBJ2-7; TRBD1 matches 10 bases. Germline V gives CDR1 MNHNS, CDR2 SASEGT. The CDR3 runs 12 residues. The J segment lost 7 bases and the V segment lost 6 bases, leaving 3 bases of the junction unmatched. The CDR3 here is CASRDRGGEQYF. In DNA, the CDR3 is TGTGCCAGCAGGGACAGGGGGGGGGAGCAGTACTTC.

The V call is TRBV19, the J call TRBJ1-1, with D possibly matching TRBD1 (6 bases). CDR3 length equals 17 residues. V lost 4 bases and J 6 bases, leaving 24 bases between the germline ends. Germline V lookup: CDR1 LNHDA, CDR2 SQIVND (reference sequence). CDR3 coding DNA: TGTGCCAGTAGTAACCTCCTGGGGACATCGGCCCCCGCTGAAGCTTTCTTT. Protein sequence: CASSNLLGTSAPAEAFF.

This chain joins TRBV6-1 and TRBJ2-7, with TRBD1 identical over 10 bases. Germline CDR1 is MNHNS and CDR2 is SASEGT. This CDR3 comprises 19 residues. The J segment lost 4 bases and the V segment lost 1 base, leaving 16 bases of the junction unmatched. The CDR3 region is CASSEDLFPGTGEAYEQYF. As DNA, the CDR3 is TGTGCCAGCAGTGAAGATCTATTCCCCGGGACAGGGGAAGCATACGAGCAGTACTTC.

The J gene is TRBJ2-3, the V gene TRBV9, with 14 positions matching TRBD2. Germline V gene lookup returns CDR1 SGDLS and CDR2 YYNGEE. V gave up 3 bases and J gave up 4 bases; unmatched junction bases: 1. CDR3 size: 15 residues. The CDR3 spells CASSGGLAGADTQYF. As DNA, the CDR3 is TGTGCCAGCAGCGGGGGACTAGCGGGAGCAGATACGCAGTATTTT.

CDR3: CARSVGHEQYF. Written as DNA, the CDR3 is TGTGCCAGGTCAGTGGGGCACGAGCAGTACTTC. This sequence joins TRBV2 and TRBJ2-7; D may be TRBD1 (5 bases). CDR3 length: 11 residues. The germline gives CDR1 SNHLY, CDR2 FYNNEI. The V end was cut by 9 bases, the J end by 5 bases, with 11 bases between. Variable domain in full (rest from reference TRBV2 and TRBJ2-7): EPEVTQTPSHQVTQMGQEVILRCVPISNHLYFYWYRQILGQKVEFLVSFYNNEISEKSEIFDDQFSVERPDGSNFTLKIRSTKLEDSAMYFCARSVGHEQYFGPGTRLTVT.

The chain recombines TRBV7-3 with TRBJ1-1; D is unresolved. The CDR3 contains 13 residues. V lost 5 bases to trimming and J lost 0 bases, with 7 bases between them. Per the germline V gene, CDR1 is SGHTA and CDR2 is FQGTGA. The CDR3 sequence is CASSRTVNTEAFF. CDR3 DNA sequence: TGTGCCAGCAGCCGAACAGTGAACACTGAAGCTTTCTTT.

The J gene is TRBJ1-5, the V gene TRBV28, with D tentatively TRBD1 (6 bases). CDR1 is MDHEN, CDR2 SYDVKM, per germline. V was trimmed by 5 bases and J by 3 bases, leaving 11 bases between them. This CDR3 region has 14 residues. Written as DNA, the CDR3 is TGTGCCAGCAGTACCGGGACACTCAATCAGCCCCAGCATTTT. Translation gives CASSTGTLNQPQHF.

V gene TRBV5-1 combines with J gene TRBJ2-5, with 7 bases lining up with TRBD1. This CDR3 is 13 amino acids long. The J segment lost 5 bases and the V segment lost 4 bases, leaving 5 bases of the junction unmatched. The germline gives CDR1 SGHRS, CDR2 YFSETQ. Here the CDR3 reads CASSAQGDETQYF. The DNA of the CDR3 is TGCGCCAGCAGCGCCCAGGGGGATGAGACCCAGTACTTC.

As to this clone: Likely a read error: the CDR3 ends without its conserved phenylalanine or tryptophan. The rearrangement joins TRBV7-2 to TRBJ1-1, with D hard to call. The ends were cut back, 3 bases at V and 0 bases at J, with 8 bases in the middle. The CDR3 is 14 amino acids. Germline V CDR1 and CDR2: SGHTA, FQGNSA. The CDR3 DNA is TGTGCCAGCAGCTTCGGGTCCTTGAACACTGAAGCTTTCCTT. It encodes CASSFGSLNTEAFL.

The chain carries TRBV30 and TRBJ1-2; D is unresolved. The CDR3 loop spans 16 amino acids. Per germline, CDR1 GTSNPN and CDR2 SVGIG (reference sequence). V gave up 0 bases and J gave up 7 bases, with 21 bases separating them. CDR3: CAWSVQVPDHRGGYTF. In DNA form, the CDR3 reads TGTGCCTGGAGTGTACAAGTCCCAGACCACCGGGGTGGCTACACCTTC.

The rearrangement links TRBV7-2 to TRBJ2-7; 8 nucleotides agree with TRBD1. Germline values: CDR1 SGHTA, CDR2 FQGNSA. The CDR3 covers 15 residues. Trimming removed 4 bases from V and 0 bases from J; junction bases left unmatched: 5. In nucleotides, the CDR3 is TGTGCCAGCAGCTACGGACAGGGACTCTCCTACGAGCAGTACTTC. Its translation: CASSYGQGLSYEQYF. Variable domain in full (rest from reference TRBV7-2 and TRBJ2-7): GAGVSQSPSNKVTEKGKDVELRCDPISGHTALYWYRQSLGQGLEFLIYFQGNSAPDKSGLPSDRFSAERTGGSVSTLTIQRTQQEDSAVYLCASSYGQGLSYEQYFGPGTRLTVT.

The chain combines TRBV29-1 with TRBJ2-7; 8 bases fit TRBD1. V lost 7 bases to trimming and J lost 4 bases; unmatched junction nucleotides: 12. The germline CDR1 and CDR2 sequences are SQVTM and ANQGSEA. This CDR3 region has 14 residues. CDR3 in amino acids: CSALPSGGSYEQYF. The CDR3 DNA sequence: TGCAGCGCTCTCCCCTCAGGGGGCTCGTACGAGCAGTACTTC.

The V call is TRBV28, the J call TRBJ2-3; 12 bases align to TRBD2. J was trimmed by 5 bases and V by 6 bases; bases with no gene match: 9. There are 16 residues in the CDR3. Germline-derived CDR1 and CDR2 are MDHEN and SYDVKM. Here the CDR3 reads CASSLPPTSGRDTQYF. As DNA, the CDR3 is TGTGCCAGCAGCCTGCCGCCGACTAGCGGGAGAGATACGCAGTATTTT. The full variable domain, in which reference TRBV28 and TRBJ2-3 provide the parts outside the CDR3, is DVKVTQSSRYLVKRTGEKVFLECVQDMDHENMFWYRQDPGLGLRLIYFSYDVKMKEKGDIPEGYSVSREKKERFSLILESASTNQTSMYLCASSLPPTSGRDTQYFGPGTRLTVL.